This T cell receptor beta chain originates from a study of T cell responses to AZD1222 COVID-19 vaccine. Some clones are missing from TCRdb's copy, which holds only in-frame ones; the method was immunoSEQ multiplex PCR. There are 85,000 to 110,000 clones in the sample; about 87% occur only once, and about 20% lies in the top ten. The CDR3 consists of 15 residues. Germline V gives CDR1 SGHRS, CDR2 YFSETQ. Trimming at V came to 5 bases and at J to 5 bases, leaving 5 bases not matched to a gene. The TCR was taken from an adult in good health. The V gene is TRBV5-1, the J gene TRBJ2-1; 12 bases agree with TRBD2. The sample in question was peripheral blood, obtained on day 0 of AZD1222 vaccination. CDR3 loop: CASRRTSGVDNEQFF. CDR3 sequence (DNA): TGCGCCAGCAGACGGACTAGCGGGGTGGACAATGAGCAGTTCTTC. The full variable domain, its missing parts supplied by reference TRBV5-1 and TRBJ2-1, is KAGVTQTPRYLIKTRGQQVTLSCSPISGHRSVSWYQQTPGQGLQFLFEYFSETQRNKGNFPGRFSGRQFSNSRSEMNVSTLELGDSALYLCASRRTSGVDNEQFFGPGTRLTVL.